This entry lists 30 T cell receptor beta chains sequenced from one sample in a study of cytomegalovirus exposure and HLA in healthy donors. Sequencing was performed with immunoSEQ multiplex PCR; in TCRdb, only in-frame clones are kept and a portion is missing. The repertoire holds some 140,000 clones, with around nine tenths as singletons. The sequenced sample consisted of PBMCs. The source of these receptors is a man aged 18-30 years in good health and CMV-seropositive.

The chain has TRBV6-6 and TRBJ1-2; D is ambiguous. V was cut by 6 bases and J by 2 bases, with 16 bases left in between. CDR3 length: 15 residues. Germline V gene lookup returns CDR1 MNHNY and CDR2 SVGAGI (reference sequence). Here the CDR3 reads CASRDRAGGNYGYTF. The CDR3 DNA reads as TGTGCCAGCAGGGACCGGGCAGGAGGGAACTATGGCTACACCTTC.

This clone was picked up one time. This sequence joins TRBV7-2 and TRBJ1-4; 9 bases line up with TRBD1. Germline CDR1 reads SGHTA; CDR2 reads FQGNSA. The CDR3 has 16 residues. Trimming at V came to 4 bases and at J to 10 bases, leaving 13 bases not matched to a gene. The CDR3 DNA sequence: TGTGCCAGCAGCTCCGACCCGACAGGGGGTTCAGGAAAACTGTTTTTT. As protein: CASSSDPTGGSGKLFF.

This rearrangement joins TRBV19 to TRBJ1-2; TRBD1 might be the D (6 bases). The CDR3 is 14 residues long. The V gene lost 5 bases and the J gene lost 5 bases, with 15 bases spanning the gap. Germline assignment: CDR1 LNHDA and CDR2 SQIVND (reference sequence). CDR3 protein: CASSFRGGLYGYTF. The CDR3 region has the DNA TGTGCCAGTAGTTTTCGCGGGGGCTTATATGGCTACACCTTC. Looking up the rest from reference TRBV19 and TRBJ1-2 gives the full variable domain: DGGITQSPKYLFRKEGQNVTLSCEQNLNHDAMYWYRQDPGQGLRLIYYSQIVNDFQKGDIAEGYSVSREKKESFPLTVTSAQKNPTAFYLCASSFRGGLYGYTFGSGTRLTVV.

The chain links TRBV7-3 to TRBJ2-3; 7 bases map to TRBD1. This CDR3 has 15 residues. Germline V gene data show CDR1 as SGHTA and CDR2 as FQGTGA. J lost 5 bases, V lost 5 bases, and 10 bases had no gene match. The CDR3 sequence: CASSRTGVGQDTQYF. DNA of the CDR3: TGTGCCAGCAGCCGAACAGGGGTCGGTCAAGATACGCAGTATTTT.

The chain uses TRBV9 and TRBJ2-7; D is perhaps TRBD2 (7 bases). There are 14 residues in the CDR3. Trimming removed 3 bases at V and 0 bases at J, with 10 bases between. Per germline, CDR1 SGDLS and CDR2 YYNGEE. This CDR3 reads CASSEGGVSYEQYF. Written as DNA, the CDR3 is TGTGCCAGCAGCGAGGGGGGGGTCTCCTACGAGCAGTACTTC.

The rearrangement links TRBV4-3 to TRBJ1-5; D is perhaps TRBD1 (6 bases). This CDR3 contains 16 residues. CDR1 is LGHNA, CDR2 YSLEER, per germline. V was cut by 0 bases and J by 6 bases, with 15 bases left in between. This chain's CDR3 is CASSQDLGAPGQPQHF. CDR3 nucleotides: TGCGCCAGCAGCCAAGATTTGGGGGCCCCGGGTCAGCCCCAGCATTTT.

CDR3 sequence reads: CASSYVSGRAGGNEQFF. CDR3 DNA sequence: TGTGCCAGCAGCTACGTTAGCGGGAGGGCCGGGGGGAATGAGCAGTTCTTC. The chain recombines TRBV9 with TRBJ2-1, with TRBD2 matching 11 bases. J lost 7 bases, V lost 4 bases, and 13 bases had no gene match. This CDR3 region has 17 residues. Per germline, CDR1 SGDLS and CDR2 YYNGEE.

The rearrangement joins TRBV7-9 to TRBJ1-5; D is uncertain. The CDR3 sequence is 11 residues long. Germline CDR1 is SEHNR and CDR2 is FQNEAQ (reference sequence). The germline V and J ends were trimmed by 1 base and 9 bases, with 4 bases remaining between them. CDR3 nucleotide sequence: TGTGCCAGCAGCTTAGGCGGGCCCCAGCATTTT. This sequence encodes CASSLGGPQHF.

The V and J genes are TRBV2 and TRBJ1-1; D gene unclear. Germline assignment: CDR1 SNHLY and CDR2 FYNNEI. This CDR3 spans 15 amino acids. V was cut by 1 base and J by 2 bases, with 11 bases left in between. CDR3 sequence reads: CASSEEPPYNTEAFF. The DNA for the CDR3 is TGTGCCAGCAGTGAAGAGCCACCTTATAACACTGAAGCTTTCTTT.

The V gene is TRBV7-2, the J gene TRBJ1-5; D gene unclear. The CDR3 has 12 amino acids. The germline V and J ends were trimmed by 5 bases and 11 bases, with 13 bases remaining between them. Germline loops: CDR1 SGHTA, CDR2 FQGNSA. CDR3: CASSPVEGAQHF. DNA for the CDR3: TGTGCCAGCAGCCCGGTGGAGGGAGCCCAGCATTTT. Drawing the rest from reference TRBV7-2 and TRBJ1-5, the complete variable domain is GAGVSQSPSNKVTEKGKDVELRCDPISGHTALYWYRQSLGQGLEFLIYFQGNSAPDKSGLPSDRFSAERTGGSVSTLTIQRTQQEDSAVYLCASSPVEGAQHFGDGTRLSIL.

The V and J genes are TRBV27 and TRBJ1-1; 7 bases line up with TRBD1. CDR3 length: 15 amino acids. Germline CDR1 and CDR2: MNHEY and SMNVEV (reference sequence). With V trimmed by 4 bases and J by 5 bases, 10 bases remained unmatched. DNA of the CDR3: TGTGCCAGCAGTTCGTTGGAGGGGGCGAGGACTGAAGCTTTCTTT. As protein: CASSSLEGARTEAFF.

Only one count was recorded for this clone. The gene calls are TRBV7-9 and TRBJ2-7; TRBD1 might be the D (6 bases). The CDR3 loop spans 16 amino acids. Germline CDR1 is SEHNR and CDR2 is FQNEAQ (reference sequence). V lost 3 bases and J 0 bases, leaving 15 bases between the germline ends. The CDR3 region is CASSLAGASPSYEQYF. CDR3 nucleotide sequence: TGTGCCAGCAGCTTGGCAGGGGCCTCTCCCTCCTACGAGCAGTACTTC. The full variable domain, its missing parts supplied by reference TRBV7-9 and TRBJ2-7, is DTGVSQNPRHKITKRGQNVTFRCDPISEHNRLYWYRQTLGQGPEFLTYFQNEAQLEKSRLLSDRFSAERPKGSFSTLEIQRTEQGDSAMYLCASSLAGASPSYEQYFGPGTRLTVT.

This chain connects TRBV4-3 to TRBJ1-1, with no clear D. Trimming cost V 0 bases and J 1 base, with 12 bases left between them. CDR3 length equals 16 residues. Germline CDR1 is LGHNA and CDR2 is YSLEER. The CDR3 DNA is TGCGCCAGCAGCCAAGATCGATTCGACTGGAACACTGAAGCTTTCTTT. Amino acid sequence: CASSQDRFDWNTEAFF.

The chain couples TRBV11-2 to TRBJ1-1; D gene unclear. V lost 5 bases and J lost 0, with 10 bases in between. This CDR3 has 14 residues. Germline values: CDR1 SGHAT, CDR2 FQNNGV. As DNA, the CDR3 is TGTGCCAGCAGCCCCGGCGGAGTGAACACTGAAGCTTTCTTT. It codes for CASSPGGVNTEAFF.

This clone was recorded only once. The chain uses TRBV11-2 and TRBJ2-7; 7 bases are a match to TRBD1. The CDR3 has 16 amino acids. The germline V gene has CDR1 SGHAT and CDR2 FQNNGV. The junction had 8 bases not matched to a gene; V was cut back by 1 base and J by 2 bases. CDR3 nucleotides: TGTGCCAGCAGCTTAGGGCACAGGGGCTCCACCTACGAGCAGTACTTC. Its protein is CASSLGHRGSTYEQYF.

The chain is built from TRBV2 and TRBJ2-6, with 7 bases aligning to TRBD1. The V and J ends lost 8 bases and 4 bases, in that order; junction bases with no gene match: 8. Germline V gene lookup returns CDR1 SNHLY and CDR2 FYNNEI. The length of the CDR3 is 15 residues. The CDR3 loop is CASSLRGRGANVLTF. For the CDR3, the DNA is TGTGCCAGCTCCCTAAGGGGGCGCGGGGCCAACGTCCTGACTTTC.

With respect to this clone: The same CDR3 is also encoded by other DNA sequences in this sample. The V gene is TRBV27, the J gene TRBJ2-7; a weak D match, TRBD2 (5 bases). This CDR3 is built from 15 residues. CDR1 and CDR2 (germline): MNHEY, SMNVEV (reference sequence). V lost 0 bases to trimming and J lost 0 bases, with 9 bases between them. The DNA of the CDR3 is TGTGCCAGCAGTTTATCAGGAGGTAGCTCCTACGAGCAGTACTTC. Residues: CASSLSGGSSYEQYF.

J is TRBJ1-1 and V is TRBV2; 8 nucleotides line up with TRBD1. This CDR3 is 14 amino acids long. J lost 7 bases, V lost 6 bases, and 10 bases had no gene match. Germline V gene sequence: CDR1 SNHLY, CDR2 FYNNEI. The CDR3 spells CASRRDRHHDEAFF. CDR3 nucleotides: TGTGCCAGCAGGAGGGACAGGCACCATGATGAAGCTTTCTTT.

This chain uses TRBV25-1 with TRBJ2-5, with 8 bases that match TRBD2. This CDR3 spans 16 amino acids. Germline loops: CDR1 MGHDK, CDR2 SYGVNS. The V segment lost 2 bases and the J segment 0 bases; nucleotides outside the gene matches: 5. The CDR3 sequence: CASSEGGSGNQETQYF. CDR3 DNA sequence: TGTGCCAGCAGTGAAGGGGGTAGCGGGAACCAAGAGACCCAGTACTTC.

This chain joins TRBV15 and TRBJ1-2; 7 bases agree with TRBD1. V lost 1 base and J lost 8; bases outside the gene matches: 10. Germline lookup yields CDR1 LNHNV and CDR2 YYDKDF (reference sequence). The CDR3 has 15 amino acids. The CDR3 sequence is CATSRGRTGGEGYTF. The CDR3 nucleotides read TGTGCCACCAGCAGAGGCCGGACAGGCGGGGAAGGCTACACCTTC. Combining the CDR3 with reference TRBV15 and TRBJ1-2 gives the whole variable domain DAMVIQNPRYQVTQFGKPVTLSCSQTLNHNVMYWYQQKSSQAPKLLFHYYDKDFNNEADTPDNFQSRRPNTSFCFLDIRSPGLGDTAMYLCATSRGRTGGEGYTFGSGTRLTVV.

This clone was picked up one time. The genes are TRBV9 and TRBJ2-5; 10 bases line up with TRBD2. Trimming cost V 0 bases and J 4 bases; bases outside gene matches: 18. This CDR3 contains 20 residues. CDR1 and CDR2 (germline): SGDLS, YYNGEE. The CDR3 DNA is TGTGCCAGCAGCGTAGAGACGGGTTCGGGGAGCGGGAGGGAACCAGAGACCCAGTACTTC. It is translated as CASSVETGSGSGREPETQYF.

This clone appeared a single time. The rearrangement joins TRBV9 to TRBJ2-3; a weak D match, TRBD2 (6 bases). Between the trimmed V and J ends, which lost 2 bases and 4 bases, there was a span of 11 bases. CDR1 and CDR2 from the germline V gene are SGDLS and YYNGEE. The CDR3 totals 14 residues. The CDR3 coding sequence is TGTGCCAGCAGCGTTAGCGGCCGGCCAGATACGCAGTATTTT. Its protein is CASSVSGRPDTQYF.

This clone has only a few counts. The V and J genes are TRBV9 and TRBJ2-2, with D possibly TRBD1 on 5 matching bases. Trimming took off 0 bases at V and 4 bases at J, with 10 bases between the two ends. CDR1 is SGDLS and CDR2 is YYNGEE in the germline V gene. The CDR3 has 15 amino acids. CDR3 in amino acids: CASSVEGWVTGELFF. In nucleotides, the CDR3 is TGTGCCAGCAGCGTAGAGGGGTGGGTCACCGGGGAGCTGTTTTTT.

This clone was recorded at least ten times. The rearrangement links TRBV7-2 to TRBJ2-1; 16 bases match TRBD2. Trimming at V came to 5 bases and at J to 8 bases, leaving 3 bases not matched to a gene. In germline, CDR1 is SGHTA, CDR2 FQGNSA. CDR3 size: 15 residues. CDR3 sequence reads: CASSTGTSGRDEQFF. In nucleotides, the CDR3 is TGTGCCAGCAGCACCGGGACTAGCGGGAGGGATGAGCAGTTCTTC.

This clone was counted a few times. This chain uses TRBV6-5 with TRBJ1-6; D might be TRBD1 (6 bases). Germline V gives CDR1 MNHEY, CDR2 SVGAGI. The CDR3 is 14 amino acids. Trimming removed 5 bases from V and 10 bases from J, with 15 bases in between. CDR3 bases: TGTGCCAGCAGTACGACAGGCCCCCGGTCACCCCTCCACTTT. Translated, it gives CASSTTGPRSPLHF.

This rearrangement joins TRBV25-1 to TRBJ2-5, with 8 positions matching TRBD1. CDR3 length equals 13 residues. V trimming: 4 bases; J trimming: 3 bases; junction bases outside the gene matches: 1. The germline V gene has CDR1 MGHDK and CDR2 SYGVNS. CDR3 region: CASSGQGKETQYF. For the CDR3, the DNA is TGTGCCAGCAGTGGACAGGGGAAAGAGACCCAGTACTTC.

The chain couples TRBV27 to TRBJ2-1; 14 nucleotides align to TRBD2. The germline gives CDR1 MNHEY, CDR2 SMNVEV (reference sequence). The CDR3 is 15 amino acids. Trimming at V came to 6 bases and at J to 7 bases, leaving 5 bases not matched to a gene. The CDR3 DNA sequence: TGTGCCAGCAGCCGTGGGACTAGCGGGAGAAATGAGCAGTTCTTC. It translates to CASSRGTSGRNEQFF.

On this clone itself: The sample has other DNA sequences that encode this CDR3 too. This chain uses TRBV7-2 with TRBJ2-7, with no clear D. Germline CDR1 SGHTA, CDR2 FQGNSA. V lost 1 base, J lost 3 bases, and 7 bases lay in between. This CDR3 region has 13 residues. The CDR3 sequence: CASSLGQIYEQYF. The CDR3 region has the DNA TGTGCCAGCAGCTTAGGCCAGATCTACGAGCAGTACTTC.

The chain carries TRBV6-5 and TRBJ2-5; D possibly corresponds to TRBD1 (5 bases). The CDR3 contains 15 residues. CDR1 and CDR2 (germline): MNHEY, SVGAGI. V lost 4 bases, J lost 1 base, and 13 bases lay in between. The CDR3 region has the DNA TGTGCCAGCAGTTCCGACAGCCAAGGCCAAGAGACCCAGTACTTC. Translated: CASSSDSQGQETQYF.

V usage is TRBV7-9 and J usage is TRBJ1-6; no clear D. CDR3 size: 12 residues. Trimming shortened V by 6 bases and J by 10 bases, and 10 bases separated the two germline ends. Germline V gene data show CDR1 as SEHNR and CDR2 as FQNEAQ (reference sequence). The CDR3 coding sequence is TGTGCCAGCAGGGCGGGGTGGTCACCCCTCCACTTT. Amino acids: CASRAGWSPLHF. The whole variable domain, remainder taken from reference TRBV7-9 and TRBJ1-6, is DTGVSQNPRHKITKRGQNVTFRCDPISEHNRLYWYRQTLGQGPEFLTYFQNEAQLEKSRLLSDRFSAERPKGSFSTLEIQRTEQGDSAMYLCASRAGWSPLHFGNGTRLTVT.